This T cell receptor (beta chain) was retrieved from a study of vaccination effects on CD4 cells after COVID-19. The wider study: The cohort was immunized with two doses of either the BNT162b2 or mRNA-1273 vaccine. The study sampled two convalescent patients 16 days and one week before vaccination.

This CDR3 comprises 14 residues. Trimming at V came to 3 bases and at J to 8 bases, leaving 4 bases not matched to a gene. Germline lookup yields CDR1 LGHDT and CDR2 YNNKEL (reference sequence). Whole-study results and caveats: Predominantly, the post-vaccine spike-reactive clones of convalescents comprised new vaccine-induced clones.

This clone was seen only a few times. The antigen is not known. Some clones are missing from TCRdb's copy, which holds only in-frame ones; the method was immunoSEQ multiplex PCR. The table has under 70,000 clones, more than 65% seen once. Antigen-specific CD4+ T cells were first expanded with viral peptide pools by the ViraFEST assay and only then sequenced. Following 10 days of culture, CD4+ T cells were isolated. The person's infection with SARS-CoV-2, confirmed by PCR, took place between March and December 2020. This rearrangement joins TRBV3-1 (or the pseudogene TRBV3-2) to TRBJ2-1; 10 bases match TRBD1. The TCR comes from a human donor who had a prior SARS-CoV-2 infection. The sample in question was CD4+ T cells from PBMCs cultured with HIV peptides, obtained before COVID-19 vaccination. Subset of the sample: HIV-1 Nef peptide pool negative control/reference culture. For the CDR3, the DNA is TGTGCCAGCAGCCAGAGACAGGGGGCCGATGAGCAGTTCTTC. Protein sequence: CASSQRQGADEQFF.